The 14 T cell receptor beta chains listed next were all sequenced from one sample in a study of T-cell memory formation after mild COVID-19. One entry per CDR3 protein, called by TCRdb with MiXCR from the 5' RACE reads. The sample records 430,000 or so distinct CDR3 sequences, around 25% being singletons. What was sequenced was PBMCs or a T cell subset sorted from them (not recorded which). The receptor source for this set is an adult woman who had mild COVID-19 (a few samples of this study predate the infection). Cell type and time point are not known.

In this sample, this clonotype turned up a few times. V is TRBV24-1 and J is TRBJ2-3; the D is unclear. Germline CDR1 is KGHDR and CDR2 is SFDVKD. Trimming took 4 bases from V and 2 from J, leaving 6 bases between them. The CDR3 is 13 residues long. The DNA of the CDR3 is TGTGCCACCAGTGACGGACCCACAGATACGCAGTATTTT. This sequence encodes CATSDGPTDTQYF.

V and J are TRBV29-1 and TRBJ1-5; the D is unclear. The germline gives CDR1 SQVTM, CDR2 ANQGSEA. The CDR3 contains 14 residues. The ends were cut back, 0 bases at V and 4 bases at J, with 10 bases in the middle. CDR3 DNA sequence: TGCAGCGTTGAAGATAAGGCGGGGAATCAGCCCCAGCATTTT. Translated, it gives CSVEDKAGNQPQHF.

The chain combines TRBV5-1 with TRBJ2-3; 9 bases line up with TRBD1. Germline loops: CDR1 SGHRS, CDR2 YFSETQ. CDR3 length: 15 residues. The V gene end was trimmed by 1 base and the J gene end by 2 bases; junction bases not matched to a gene: 2. The chain's CDR3 is CASSLWDRVTDTQYF. CDR3 DNA sequence: TGCGCCAGCAGCTTGTGGGACAGGGTCACAGATACGCAGTATTTT.

The rearrangement joins TRBV6-1 to TRBJ1-1; the D is unclear. V shed 1 base and J shed 2 bases, with 8 bases lying between them. CDR3 size: 14 residues. Germline CDR1 and CDR2: MNHNS and SASEGT. The CDR3 bases are TGTGCCAGCAGTGAAGATGGGCTCAACACTGAAGCTTTCTTT. Translated, it gives CASSEDGLNTEAFF.

The rearrangement joins TRBV14 to TRBJ1-1; D remains unclear. The CDR3 has 14 amino acids. Between the trimmed V and J ends, which lost 4 bases and 5 bases, there was a span of 14 bases. The germline V gene encodes CDR1 SGHDN and CDR2 FVKESK. This chain's CDR3 is CASSPTNWVTEAFF. In DNA form, the CDR3 reads TGTGCCAGCAGCCCGACCAATTGGGTTACTGAAGCTTTCTTT. The full variable domain, with the rest looked up from reference TRBV14 and TRBJ1-1, is EAGVTQFPSHSVIEKGQTVTLRCDPISGHDNLYWYRRVMGKEIKFLLHFVKESKQDESGMPNNRFLAERTGGTYSTLKVQPAELEDSGVYFCASSPTNWVTEAFFGQGTRLTVV.

This clonotype appeared a few times. The rearrangement joins TRBV19 to TRBJ2-1, with no clear D. The CDR3 is made up of 11 amino acids. Trimming pared 3 bases from V and 7 bases from J, leaving 4 bases between. The germline V gene has CDR1 LNHDA and CDR2 SQIVND (reference sequence). The CDR3 DNA follows: TGTGCCAGTAGTATTGGGAATGAGCAGTTCTTC. Amino acids: CASSIGNEQFF.

The rearrangement uses TRBV9 and TRBJ2-3; D uncertain. V gave up 0 bases and J gave up 2 bases, with 10 bases separating them. Germline V gene sequence: CDR1 SGDLS, CDR2 YYNGEE. This CDR3 has 15 amino acids. The CDR3 coding sequence is TGTGCCAGCAGCGTAGAAGGGAATCCCACAGATACGCAGTATTTT. It encodes CASSVEGNPTDTQYF.

In its sample, this clonotype was seen a few times. The V call is TRBV4-3, the J call TRBJ2-5; D is possibly TRBD2 (5 bases). Trimming took 0 bases from V and 4 from J, leaving 21 bases between them. The CDR3 contains 18 residues. Germline V lookup: CDR1 LGHNA, CDR2 YSLEER. The CDR3 DNA is TGCGCCAGCAGCCAAGATGTGGACCGGAGGTCTCCGGGAGAGACCCAGTACTTC. Translation gives CASSQDVDRRSPGETQYF.

Only a few counts were recorded for this clonotype. The genes are TRBV29-1 and TRBJ2-1; 7 bases agree with TRBD2. V was clipped by 2 bases and J by 0 bases; unmatched bases: 1. The CDR3 length is 14 residues. Germline V gene lookup returns CDR1 SQVTM and CDR2 ANQGSEA. CDR3 in DNA: TGCAGCGTTGAATTAGCGGGCTCCTACAATGAGCAGTTCTTC. Translation: CSVELAGSYNEQFF.

The chain carries TRBV4-2 and TRBJ2-5; a weak D match, TRBD2 (5 bases). The CDR3 covers 15 residues. CDR1 LGHNA and CDR2 YNFKEQ come from the germline V gene. Trimming removed 4 bases at V and 5 bases at J, with 17 bases between. As DNA, the CDR3 is TGTGCCAGCAGCCTAAACCGGGGAAATTGGGAGACCCAGTACTTC. Translated, it gives CASSLNRGNWETQYF.

V and J are TRBV5-6 and TRBJ2-3; the D gene is possibly TRBD2 (6 bases). The CDR3 loop spans 16 amino acids. Germline V lookup: CDR1 SGHDT, CDR2 YYEEEE. V was trimmed by 0 bases and J by 3 bases, leaving 14 bases between them. The CDR3: CASSLVPHGGTDTQYF. For the CDR3, the DNA is TGTGCCAGCAGCTTGGTCCCGCACGGAGGGACAGATACGCAGTATTTT.

The chain is built from TRBV11-2 and TRBJ1-2, with 7 bases that match TRBD1. Germline CDR1 reads SGHAT; CDR2 reads FQNNGV. V lost 5 bases and J lost 6; bases outside the gene matches: 6. The CDR3 is 13 amino acids. The CDR3 bases are TGTGCCAGCAGCACGACAGGGAAGAATGGCTACACCTTC. This translates into CASSTTGKNGYTF.

This clonotype has more than one count but fewer than ten. This chain connects TRBV24-1 to TRBJ2-3; possible D gene TRBD1, 6 bases. Germline V gene lookup returns CDR1 KGHDR and CDR2 SFDVKD. V shed 4 bases and J shed 0 bases, with 22 bases lying between them. This CDR3 contains 19 residues. For the CDR3, the DNA is TGTGCCACCAGTGACCTAGGGCCCACAGGGCGCGGCAGCACAGATACGCAGTATTTT. This sequence encodes CATSDLGPTGRGSTDTQYF.

This clonotype showed up just a few times. The V gene is TRBV12-3 or TRBV12-4, the J gene TRBJ1-2; no reliable D call. V was pared by 4 bases and J by 6 bases, with 15 bases between. The CDR3 is 14 residues long. The CDR3 here is CASSYLLGRDGYTF. CDR3 nucleotide sequence: TGTGCCAGCAGTTACCTTCTGGGAAGGGATGGCTACACCTTC.